The clone carrying this T cell receptor (beta chain) is deemed medium-sized by its frequency. Its cognate antigen is unknown. TRB rearrangements were amplified by touch-down multiplex PCR with mixed TRB-A/B primers. TCRdb reworked the multiplex PCR reads into one entry per CDR3 protein, no DNA. Found here are under 3,500 distinct CDR3 sequences; the top ten clones hold 35% to 45%. This sample is drawn from a study of T cell clusters in autoimmune cytopenias. Overall study findings and caveats: The T cell clusters came from computational analysis alone and lack functional validation.

TRB amplification used around 260 ng of peripheral blood genomic DNA. Per germline, CDR1 MNHEY and CDR2 SVGAGI. The CDR3 totals 15 residues. The sequence derives from a human donor with an autoimmune cytopenia, with autoimmune hepatitis or in good health (not recorded which). The chain uses TRBV6-5 and TRBJ2-2; TCRdb names TRBD1, which stays unverified in the absence of DNA. The specimen sequenced was peripheral blood. This CDR3 is CASSHRQGATGELFF.